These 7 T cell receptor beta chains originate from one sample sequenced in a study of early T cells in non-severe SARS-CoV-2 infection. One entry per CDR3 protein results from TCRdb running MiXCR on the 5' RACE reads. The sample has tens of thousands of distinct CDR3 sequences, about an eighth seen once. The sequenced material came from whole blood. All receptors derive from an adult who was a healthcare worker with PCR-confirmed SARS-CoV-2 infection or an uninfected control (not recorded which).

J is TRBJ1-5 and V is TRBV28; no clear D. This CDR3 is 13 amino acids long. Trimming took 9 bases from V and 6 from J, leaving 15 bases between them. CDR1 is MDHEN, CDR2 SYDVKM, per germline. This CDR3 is CASLARGSQPQHF. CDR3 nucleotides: TGTGCCAGTTTAGCCCGGGGTAGTCAGCCCCAGCATTTT.

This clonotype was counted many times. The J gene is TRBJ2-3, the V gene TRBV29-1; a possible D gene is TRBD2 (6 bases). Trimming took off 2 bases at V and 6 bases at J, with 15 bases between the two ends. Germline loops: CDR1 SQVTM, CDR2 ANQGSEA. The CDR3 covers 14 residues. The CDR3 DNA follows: TGCAGCGTTGAACGTTCCGGGGGTGGGGATACGCAGTATTTT. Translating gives CSVERSGGGDTQYF.

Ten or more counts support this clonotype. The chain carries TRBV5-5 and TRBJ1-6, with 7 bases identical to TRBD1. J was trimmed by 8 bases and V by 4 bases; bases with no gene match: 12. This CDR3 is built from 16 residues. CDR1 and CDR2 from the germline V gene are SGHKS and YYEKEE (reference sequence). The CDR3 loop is CASSGGGGQLDSPLHF. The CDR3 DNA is TGTGCCAGCAGCGGAGGGGGCGGACAGCTAGATTCACCCCTCCACTTT.

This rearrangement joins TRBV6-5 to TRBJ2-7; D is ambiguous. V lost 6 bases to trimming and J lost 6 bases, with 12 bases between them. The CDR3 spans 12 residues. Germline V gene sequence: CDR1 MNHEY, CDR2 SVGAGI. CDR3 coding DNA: TGTGCCAGCAGCCAGCCTCCGAGCGAGCAGTACTTC. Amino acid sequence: CASSQPPSEQYF.

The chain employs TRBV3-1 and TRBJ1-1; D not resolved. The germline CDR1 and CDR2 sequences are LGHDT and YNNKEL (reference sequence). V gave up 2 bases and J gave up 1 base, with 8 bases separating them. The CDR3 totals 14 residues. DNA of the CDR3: TGTGCCAGCAGCCAAACCCCTGGGAACACTGAAGCTTTCTTT. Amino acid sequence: CASSQTPGNTEAFF.

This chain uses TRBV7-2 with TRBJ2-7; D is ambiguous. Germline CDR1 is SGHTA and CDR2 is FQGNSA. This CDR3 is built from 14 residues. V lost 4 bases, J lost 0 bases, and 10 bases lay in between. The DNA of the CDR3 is TGTGCCAGCAGCTCCATGATCAGCTCCTACGAGCAGTACTTC. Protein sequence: CASSSMISSYEQYF.

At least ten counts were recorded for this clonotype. CDR3 amino acids: CSVDRGTEAFF. CDR3 bases: TGCAGCGTTGACCGGGGCACTGAAGCTTTCTTT. This chain joins TRBV29-1 and TRBJ1-1; no clear D. CDR1 is SQVTM and CDR2 is ANQGSEA in the germline V gene. The V and J ends lost 3 bases and 4 bases respectively, with 6 bases between them. The CDR3 loop spans 11 amino acids.